Listed below are T cell receptor beta chains from one sample, sequenced in a study of CD8 T cells in ankylosing spondylitis. TCRdb re-called the 5' RACE reads through MiXCR, storing one row per CDR3 protein. The sample carries some 800,000 distinct CDR3 sequences, about an eighth recorded once. The sequencing input was blood, either unsorted or a sorted T cell fraction (not recorded which). These receptors all come from a male donor with ankylosing spondylitis. Both conserved end residues are trimmed from each CDR3.

>TRBJ1-1|TRBV7-2
ASSPFGMNTEAF
>TRBJ1-2|TRBV15
ATSREVKRDPNYGYT
>TRBJ2-1|TRBV9
ASSEMAATAYNEQF
>TRBJ2-7|TRBV4-3
ASSPADMSHYEQY
>TRBJ2-2|TRBV21-1
ASSGPQLSGSFETGELF
>TRBJ1-4|TRBV20-1
SARGAGQAEKLF
>TRBJ2-5|TRBV20-1
SARDRDGTQY
>TRBJ2-3|TRBV9
ASSGSSTDTQY
>TRBJ2-3|TRBV7-2
ASSQDRDTQY
>TRBJ2-2|TRBV10-3
AISPQGNTGELF
>TRBJ2-7|TRBV14
ASSQLGRGAYEQY
>TRBJ2-2|TRBV7-2
ASSLTGGKIGELF
>TRBJ2-7|TRBV18
ASSRDFSYEQY
>TRBJ2-2|TRBV7-6
ASSLFGPGELF
>TRBJ1-2|TRBV6-5
ASSYGGVNYGYT
>TRBJ2-2|TRBV6-5
ASSYTPPGLDTGELF
>TRBJ2-5|TRBV6-6
ASSSLRTQY
>TRBJ1-5|TRBV7-2
ASSLRISNDQPQH
>TRBJ2-1|TRBV27
ASSLWVGTPNEQF
>TRBJ1-1|TRBV29-1
SVDDSPNTEAF
>TRBJ2-7|TRBV5-1
ASSHRDRDYEQY
>TRBJ2-1|TRBV4-1
ASSQVLARHNEQF
>TRBJ2-2|TRBV12-3/TRBV12-4
ASSFTTNTGELF
>TRBJ2-1|TRBV29-1
SVGGDFTSADEQF
>TRBJ1-1|TRBV10-3
AISELLNTEAF
>TRBJ1-2|TRBV20-1
SARDHANYGYT
>TRBJ1-2|TRBV20-1
SGSGGTGAGYGYT
>TRBJ1-5|TRBV6-5
ASSYSRTVNQPQH
>TRBJ2-5|TRBV27
ASSPNQAVRKETQY
>TRBJ2-1|TRBV12-3/TRBV12-4
ASSVQPPSSYNEQF
>TRBJ2-1|TRBV28
ASSLTTWGRDYRKNEQF
>TRBJ2-7|TRBV7-2
ASSRYAYEQY
>TRBJ2-7|TRBV20-1
SASKAGGPGRYEQY
>TRBJ2-7|TRBV5-1
ASRNTDEQY
>TRBJ1-1|TRBV5-6
ASSTPSGGRTEAF
>TRBJ1-5|TRBV20-1
SAKKDTHQPQH
>TRBJ1-5|TRBV15
ATSREVRQNQPQH
>TRBJ1-6|TRBV20-1
SARDRGQLFDASPLH
>TRBJ2-2|TRBV12-3/TRBV12-4
ASGTSGFGELF
>TRBJ2-5|TRBV30
AWSTGTSGSETQY
>TRBJ2-1|TRBV12-3/TRBV12-4
ASNRGSSYNEQF
>TRBJ2-5|TRBV3-1
ASSRQALETQY
>TRBJ2-7|TRBV29-1
SVSHRAGGYEQY
>TRBJ1-1|TRBV7-2
ASSLRGGPTEAF
>TRBJ2-2|TRBV7-9
ASSFVSGELF
>TRBJ2-3|TRBV5-6
ASSWWGAGTDTQY
>TRBJ1-1|TRBV6-2/TRBV6-3
ASSSYPGTGPSDTEAF
>TRBJ2-7|TRBV28
ASSLPTGSGPYEQY
>TRBJ2-7|TRBV15
ATSRAGRSYEQY
>TRBJ1-1|TRBV20-1
SAKSQVRAF
>TRBJ2-7|TRBV6-2/TRBV6-3
ASSPLRPAGGHEQY
>TRBJ1-2|TRBV18
ASSPSGGTHYGYT